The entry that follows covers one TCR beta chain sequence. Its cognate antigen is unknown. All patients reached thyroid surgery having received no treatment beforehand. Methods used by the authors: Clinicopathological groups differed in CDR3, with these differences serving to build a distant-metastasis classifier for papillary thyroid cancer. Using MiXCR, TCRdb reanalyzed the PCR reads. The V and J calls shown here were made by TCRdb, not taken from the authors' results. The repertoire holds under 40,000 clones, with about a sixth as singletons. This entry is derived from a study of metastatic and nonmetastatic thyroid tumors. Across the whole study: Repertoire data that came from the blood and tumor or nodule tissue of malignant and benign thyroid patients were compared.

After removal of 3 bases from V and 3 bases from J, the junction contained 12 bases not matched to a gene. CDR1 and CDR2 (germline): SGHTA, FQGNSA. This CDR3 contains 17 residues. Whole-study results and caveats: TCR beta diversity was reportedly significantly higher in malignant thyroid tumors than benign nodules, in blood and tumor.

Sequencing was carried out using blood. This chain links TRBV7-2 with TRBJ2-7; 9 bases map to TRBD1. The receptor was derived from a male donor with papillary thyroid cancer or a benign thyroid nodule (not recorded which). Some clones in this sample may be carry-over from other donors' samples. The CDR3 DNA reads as TGTGCCAGCAGCTTTGCGTGGGACAGGGTCGGGCGCTACGAGCAGTACTTC. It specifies CASSFAWDRVGRYEQYF.